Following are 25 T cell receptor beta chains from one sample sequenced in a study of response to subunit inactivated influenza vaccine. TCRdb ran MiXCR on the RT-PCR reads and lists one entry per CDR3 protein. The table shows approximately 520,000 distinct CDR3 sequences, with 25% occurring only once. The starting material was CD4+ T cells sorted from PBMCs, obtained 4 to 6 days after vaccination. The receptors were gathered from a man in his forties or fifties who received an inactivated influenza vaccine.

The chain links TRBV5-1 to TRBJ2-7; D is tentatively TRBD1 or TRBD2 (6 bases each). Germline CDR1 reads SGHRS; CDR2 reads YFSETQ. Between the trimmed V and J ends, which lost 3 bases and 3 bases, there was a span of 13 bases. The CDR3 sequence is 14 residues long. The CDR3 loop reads CASSSGGPHYEQYF. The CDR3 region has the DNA TGCGCCAGCAGCTCCGGGGGCCCCCACTACGAGCAGTACTTC.

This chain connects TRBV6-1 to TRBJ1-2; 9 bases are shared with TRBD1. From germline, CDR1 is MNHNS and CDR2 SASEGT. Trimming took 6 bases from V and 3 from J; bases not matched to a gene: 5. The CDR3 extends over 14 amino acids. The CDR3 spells CASRGTGFDYGYTF. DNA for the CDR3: TGTGCCAGCAGGGGGACAGGGTTTGACTATGGCTACACCTTC.

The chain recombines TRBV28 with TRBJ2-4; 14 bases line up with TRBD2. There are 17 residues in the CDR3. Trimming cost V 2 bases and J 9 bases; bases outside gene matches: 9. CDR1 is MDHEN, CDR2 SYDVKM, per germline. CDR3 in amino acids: CASSLRTSGRILGIQYF. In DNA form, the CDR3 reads TGTGCCAGCAGTTTAAGGACTAGCGGGAGGATATTGGGCATTCAGTACTTC. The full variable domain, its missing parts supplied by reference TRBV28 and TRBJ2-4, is DVKVTQSSRYLVKRTGEKVFLECVQDMDHENMFWYRQDPGLGLRLIYFSYDVKMKEKGDIPEGYSVSREKKERFSLILESASTNQTSMYLCASSLRTSGRILGIQYFGAGTRLSVL.

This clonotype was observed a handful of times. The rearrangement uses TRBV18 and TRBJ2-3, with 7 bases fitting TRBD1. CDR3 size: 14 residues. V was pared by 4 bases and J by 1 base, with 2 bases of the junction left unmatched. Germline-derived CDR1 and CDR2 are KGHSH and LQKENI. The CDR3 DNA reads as TGTGCCAGCTCACAGACAGGGCGCACAGATACGCAGTATTTT. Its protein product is CASSQTGRTDTQYF.

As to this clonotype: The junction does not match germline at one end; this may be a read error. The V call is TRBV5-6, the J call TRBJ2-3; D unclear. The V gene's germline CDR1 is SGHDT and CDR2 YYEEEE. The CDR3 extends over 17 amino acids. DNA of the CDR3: TGTGCCATCAGCCCCGGGCTCTTCGGCTCTAGCACAGATACGCAGTATTTT. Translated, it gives CAISPGLFGSSTDTQYF.

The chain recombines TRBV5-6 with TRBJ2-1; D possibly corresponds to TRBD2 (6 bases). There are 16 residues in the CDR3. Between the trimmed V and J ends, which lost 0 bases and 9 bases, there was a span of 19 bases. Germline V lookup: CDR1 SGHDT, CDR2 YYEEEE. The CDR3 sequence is CASSLARLVLLSEQFF. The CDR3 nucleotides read TGTGCCAGCAGCTTGGCTCGACTAGTGCTGCTTTCTGAGCAGTTCTTC.

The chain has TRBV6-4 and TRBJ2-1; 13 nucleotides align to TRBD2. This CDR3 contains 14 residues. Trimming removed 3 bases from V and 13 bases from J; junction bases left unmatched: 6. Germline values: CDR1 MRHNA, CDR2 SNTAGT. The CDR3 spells CASSDSGLAGVQFF. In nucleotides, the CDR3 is TGTGCCAGCAGTGATAGTGGACTAGCGGGAGTACAGTTCTTC.

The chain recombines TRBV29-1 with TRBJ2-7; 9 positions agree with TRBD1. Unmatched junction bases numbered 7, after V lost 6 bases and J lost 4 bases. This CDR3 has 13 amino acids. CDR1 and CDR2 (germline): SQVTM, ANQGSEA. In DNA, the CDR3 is TGCAGCGTGGAACAGGGGGCTGGGTACGAGCAGTACTTC. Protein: CSVEQGAGYEQYF.

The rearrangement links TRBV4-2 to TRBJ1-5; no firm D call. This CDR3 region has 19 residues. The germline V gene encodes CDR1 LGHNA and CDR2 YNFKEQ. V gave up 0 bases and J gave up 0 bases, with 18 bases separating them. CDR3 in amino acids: CASSQDGTAKGYSNQPQHF. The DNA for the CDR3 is TGTGCCAGCAGCCAAGATGGCACAGCGAAGGGATATAGCAATCAGCCCCAGCATTTT.

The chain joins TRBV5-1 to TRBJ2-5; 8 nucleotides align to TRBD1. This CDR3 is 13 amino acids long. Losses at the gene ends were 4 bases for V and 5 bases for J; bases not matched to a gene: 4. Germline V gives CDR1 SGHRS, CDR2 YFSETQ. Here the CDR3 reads CASSGQGMETQYF. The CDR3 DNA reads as TGCGCCAGCAGCGGACAGGGCATGGAGACCCAGTACTTC.

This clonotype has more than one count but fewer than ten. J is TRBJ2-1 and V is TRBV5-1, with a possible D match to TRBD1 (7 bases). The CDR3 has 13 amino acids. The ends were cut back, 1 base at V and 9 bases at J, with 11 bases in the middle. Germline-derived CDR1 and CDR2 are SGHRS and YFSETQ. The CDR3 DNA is TGCGCCAGCAGCTTGATTCAGGGGGGTGAGCAGTTCTTC. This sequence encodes CASSLIQGGEQFF. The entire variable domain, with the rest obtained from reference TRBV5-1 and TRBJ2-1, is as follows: KAGVTQTPRYLIKTRGQQVTLSCSPISGHRSVSWYQQTPGQGLQFLFEYFSETQRNKGNFPGRFSGRQFSNSRSEMNVSTLELGDSALYLCASSLIQGGEQFFGPGTRLTVL.

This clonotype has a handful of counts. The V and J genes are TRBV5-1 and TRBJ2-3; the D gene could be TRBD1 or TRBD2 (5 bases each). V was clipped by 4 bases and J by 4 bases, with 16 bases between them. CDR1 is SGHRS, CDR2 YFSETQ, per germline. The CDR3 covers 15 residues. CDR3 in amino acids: CASSAQGIGADTQYF. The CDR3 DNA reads TGCGCCAGCAGCGCCCAGGGAATCGGGGCAGATACGCAGTATTTT.

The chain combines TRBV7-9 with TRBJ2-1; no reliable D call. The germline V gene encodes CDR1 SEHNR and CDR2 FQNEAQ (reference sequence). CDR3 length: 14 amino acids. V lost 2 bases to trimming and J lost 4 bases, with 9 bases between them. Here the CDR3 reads CASSLLSLYNEQFF. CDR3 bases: TGTGCCAGCAGCTTACTTTCCCTTTACAATGAGCAGTTCTTC.

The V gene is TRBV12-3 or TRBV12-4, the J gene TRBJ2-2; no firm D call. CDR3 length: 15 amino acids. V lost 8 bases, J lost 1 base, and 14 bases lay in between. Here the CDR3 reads CASVSAFLNTGELFF. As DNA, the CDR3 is TGTGCCAGCGTCTCAGCCTTCCTGAACACCGGGGAGCTGTTTTTT.

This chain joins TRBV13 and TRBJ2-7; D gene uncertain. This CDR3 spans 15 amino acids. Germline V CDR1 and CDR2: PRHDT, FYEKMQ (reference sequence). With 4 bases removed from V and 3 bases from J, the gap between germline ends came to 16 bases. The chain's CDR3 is CASSSSNSQDYEQYF. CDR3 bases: TGTGCCAGCAGCTCCTCGAATAGTCAAGACTACGAGCAGTACTTC.

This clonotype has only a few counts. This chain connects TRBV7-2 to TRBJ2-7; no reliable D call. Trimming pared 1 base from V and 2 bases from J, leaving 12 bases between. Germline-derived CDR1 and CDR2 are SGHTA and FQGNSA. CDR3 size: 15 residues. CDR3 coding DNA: TGTGCCAGCAGCTTAGTAACGGATGGGGCCTACGAGCAGTACTTC. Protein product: CASSLVTDGAYEQYF. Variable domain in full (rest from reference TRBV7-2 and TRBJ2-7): GAGVSQSPSNKVTEKGKDVELRCDPISGHTALYWYRQSLGQGLEFLIYFQGNSAPDKSGLPSDRFSAERTGGSVSTLTIQRTQQEDSAVYLCASSLVTDGAYEQYFGPGTRLTVT.

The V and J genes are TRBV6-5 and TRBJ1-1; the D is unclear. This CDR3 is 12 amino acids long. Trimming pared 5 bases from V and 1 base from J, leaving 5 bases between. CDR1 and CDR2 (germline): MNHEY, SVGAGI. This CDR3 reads CASSAPNTEAFF. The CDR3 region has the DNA TGTGCCAGCAGTGCTCCGAACACTGAAGCTTTCTTT.

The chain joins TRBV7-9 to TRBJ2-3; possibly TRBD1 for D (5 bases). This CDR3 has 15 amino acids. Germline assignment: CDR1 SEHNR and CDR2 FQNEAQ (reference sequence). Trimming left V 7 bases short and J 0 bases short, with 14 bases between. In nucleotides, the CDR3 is TGTGCCAGCACCTTCTTGACAGCTAGCACAGATACGCAGTATTTT. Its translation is CASTFLTASTDTQYF. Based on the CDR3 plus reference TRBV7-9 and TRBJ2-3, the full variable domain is DTGVSQNPRHKITKRGQNVTFRCDPISEHNRLYWYRQTLGQGPEFLTYFQNEAQLEKSRLLSDRFSAERPKGSFSTLEIQRTEQGDSAMYLCASTFLTASTDTQYFGPGTRLTVL.

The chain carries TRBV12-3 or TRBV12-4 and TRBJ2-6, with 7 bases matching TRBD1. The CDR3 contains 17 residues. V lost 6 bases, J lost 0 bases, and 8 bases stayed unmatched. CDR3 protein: CASRRIGGPSGANVLTF. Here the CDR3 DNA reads TGTGCCAGCAGGAGAATAGGGGGCCCCTCTGGGGCCAACGTCCTGACTTTC.

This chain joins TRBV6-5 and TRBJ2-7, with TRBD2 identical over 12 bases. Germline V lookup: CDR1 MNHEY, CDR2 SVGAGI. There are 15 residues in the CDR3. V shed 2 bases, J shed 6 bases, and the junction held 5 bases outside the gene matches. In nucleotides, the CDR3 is TGTGCCAGCAGTTACGCCGGGACTAGCGGGTTCGAGCAGTACTTC. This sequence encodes CASSYAGTSGFEQYF.

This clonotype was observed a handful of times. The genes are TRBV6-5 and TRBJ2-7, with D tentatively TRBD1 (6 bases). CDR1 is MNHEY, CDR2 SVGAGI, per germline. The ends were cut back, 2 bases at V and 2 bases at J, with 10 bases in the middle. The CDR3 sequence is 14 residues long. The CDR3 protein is CASSYRDRTYEQYF. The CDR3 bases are TGTGCCAGCAGTTACCGCGACAGGACCTACGAGCAGTACTTC.

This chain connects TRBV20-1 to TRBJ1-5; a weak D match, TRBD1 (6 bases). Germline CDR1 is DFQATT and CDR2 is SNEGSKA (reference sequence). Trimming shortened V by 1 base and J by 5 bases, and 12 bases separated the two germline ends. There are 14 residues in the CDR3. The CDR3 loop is CSARGRDTHQPQHF. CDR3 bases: TGCAGTGCTAGAGGGCGGGACACACATCAGCCCCAGCATTTT.

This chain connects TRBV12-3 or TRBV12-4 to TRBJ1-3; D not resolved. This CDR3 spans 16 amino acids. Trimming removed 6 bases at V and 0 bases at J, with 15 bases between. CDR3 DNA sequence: TGTGCCAGCAGCCTAGACACCACGGGCTCTGGAAACACCATATATTTT. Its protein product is CASSLDTTGSGNTIYF.

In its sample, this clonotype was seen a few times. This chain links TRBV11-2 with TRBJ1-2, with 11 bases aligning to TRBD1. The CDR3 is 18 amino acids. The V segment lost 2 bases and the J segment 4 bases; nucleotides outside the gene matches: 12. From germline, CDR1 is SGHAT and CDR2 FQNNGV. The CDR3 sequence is CASSLRPSDRGHAYGYTF. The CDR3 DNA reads TGTGCCAGCAGCTTACGTCCCTCGGACAGGGGGCATGCCTATGGCTACACCTTC.

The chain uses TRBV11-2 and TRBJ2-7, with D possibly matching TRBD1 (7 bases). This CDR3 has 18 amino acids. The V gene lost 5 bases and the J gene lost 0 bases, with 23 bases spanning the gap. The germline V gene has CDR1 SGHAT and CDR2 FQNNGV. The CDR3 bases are TGTGCCAGCAGCAAAAGCGGCCAGGGGGGTCGATCCTCCTACGAGCAGTACTTC. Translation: CASSKSGQGGRSSYEQYF. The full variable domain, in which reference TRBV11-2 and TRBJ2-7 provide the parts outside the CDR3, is EAGVAQSPRYKIIEKRQSVAFWCNPISGHATLYWYQQILGQGPKLLIQFQNNGVVDDSQLPKDRFSAERLKGVDSTLKIQPAKLEDSAVYLCASSKSGQGGRSSYEQYFGPGTRLTVT.